This T cell receptor beta chain was obtained from a study of cytotoxic CD8 clonotypes in ibrutinib-treated CLL. Study-level information: Following treatment for a median about 13 months, range 6 to 36, response samples were then taken. Findings and caveats of the study: Contraction or stability on treatment characterized the public clonotypes, which were uncommon.

Produced via immunoSEQ multiplex PCR; TCRdb's table is partial and in-frame only. The sample has roughly 170,000 clones; roughly four fifths are singletons. The CDR3 sequence is 11 residues long. V gave up 3 bases and J gave up 3 bases, with 4 bases separating them. The germline V gene has CDR1 DFQATT and CDR2 SNEGSKA (reference sequence). To note about this clone: The antigen is undetermined.

Sequences were derived from PBMCs, sampled after 24 months of ibrutinib treatment. The TCR sequence derives from a human donor with chronic lymphocytic leukemia. The chain couples TRBV20-1 to TRBJ2-3, with unresolved D. The CDR3 DNA follows: TGCAGTGCTAGTGAGACAGATACGCAGTATTTT. As protein: CSASETDTQYF.